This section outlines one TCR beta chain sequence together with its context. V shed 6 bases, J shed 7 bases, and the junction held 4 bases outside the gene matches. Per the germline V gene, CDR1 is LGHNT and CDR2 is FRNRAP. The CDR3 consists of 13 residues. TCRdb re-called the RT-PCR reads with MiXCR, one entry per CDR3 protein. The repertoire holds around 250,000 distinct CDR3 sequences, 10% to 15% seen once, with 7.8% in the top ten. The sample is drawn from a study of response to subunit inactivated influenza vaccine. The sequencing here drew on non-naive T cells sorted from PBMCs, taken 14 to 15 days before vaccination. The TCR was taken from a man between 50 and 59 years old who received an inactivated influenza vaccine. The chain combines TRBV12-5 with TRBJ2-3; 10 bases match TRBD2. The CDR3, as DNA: TGTGCTAGTGGCCCTAGCGGGGGATATACGCAGTATTTT. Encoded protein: CASGPSGGYTQYF.